This TCR beta chain was identified in a study of PD-1 blockade in classical Hodgkin lymphoma. Study observations and caveats: Newly diagnosed and completely responding patients shared comparable baseline diversity.

As regards this clone: No antigen is known for it.

The repertoire was sequenced with immunoSEQ multiplex PCR; TCRdb's copy has only in-frame clones and lacks some. The table shows 64,000 or so clones, with about 89% occurring only once. Time point described: cycle 4 day 1 (C4D1), after more than 5 weeks of nivolumab. In every patient, relapse followed autologous stem cell transplantation, while exposure to brentuximab vedotin differed. Germline V gene lookup returns CDR1 SEHNR and CDR2 FQNEAQ (reference sequence). Unmatched junction bases numbered 4, after V lost 1 base and J lost 5 bases. This CDR3 has 14 amino acids. This chain connects TRBV7-9 to TRBJ2-5; 7 bases map to TRBD2. The material sequenced was peripheral blood mononuclear cells (PBMCs), taken before the fourth cycle of nivolumab. This TCR was recovered from a human donor with classical Hodgkin lymphoma. The CDR3 is CASSLVTSRETQYF. As DNA, the CDR3 is TGTGCCAGCAGCTTAGTGACTAGCCGGGAGACCCAGTACTTC.